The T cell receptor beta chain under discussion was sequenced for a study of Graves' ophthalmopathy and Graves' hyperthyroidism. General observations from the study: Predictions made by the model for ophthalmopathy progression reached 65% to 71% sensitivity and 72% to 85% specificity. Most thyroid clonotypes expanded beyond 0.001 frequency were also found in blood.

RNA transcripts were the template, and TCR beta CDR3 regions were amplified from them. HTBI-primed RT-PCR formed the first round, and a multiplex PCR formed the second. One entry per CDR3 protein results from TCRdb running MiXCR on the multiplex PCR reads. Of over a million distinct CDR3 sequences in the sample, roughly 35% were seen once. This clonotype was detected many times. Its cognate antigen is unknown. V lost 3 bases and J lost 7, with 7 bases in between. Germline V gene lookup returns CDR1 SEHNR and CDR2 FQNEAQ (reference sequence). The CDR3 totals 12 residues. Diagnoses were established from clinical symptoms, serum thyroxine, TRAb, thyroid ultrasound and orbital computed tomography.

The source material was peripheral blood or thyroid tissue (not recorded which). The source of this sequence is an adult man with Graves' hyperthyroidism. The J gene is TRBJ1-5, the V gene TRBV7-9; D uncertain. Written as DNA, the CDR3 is TGTGCCAGCAGCTTTGCAGAACAGCCCCAGCATTTT. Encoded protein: CASSFAEQPQHF.